The T cell receptor beta chain described here comes from a study of Ad26.COV2.S vaccination and SARS-CoV-2 variants. Findings and caveats of the study: For non-spike TCRs, breadth in vaccine recipients resembled that in placebo recipients. Participants in the vaccine arm had higher spike-specific TCR breadth; placebo recipients had lower. Considerable breadth of spike-specific CD8+ and CD4+ T cell responses has reportedly been documented following vaccination. In TCR breadth and depth analyses, total T cell responses may have been underestimated.

Looked up from germline, CDR1 is SGHDN and CDR2 is FVKESK. Trimming left V 6 bases short and J 0 bases short, with 11 bases between. This CDR3 is built from 14 residues. Produced via immunoSEQ multiplex PCR; TCRdb's table is partial and in-frame only. The sample has some 350,000 clones, about 91% seen once. Points on this clone: Its target is unknown.

This specimen was peripheral blood, taken after recovery from COVID-19. The source of this sequence is a human donor who had recovered from COVID-19. This chain links TRBV14 with TRBJ1-1, with unresolved D. This CDR3 reads CASRQFGLNTEAFF. For the CDR3, the DNA is TGTGCCAGCAGACAATTCGGCTTGAACACTGAAGCTTTCTTT.